What follows are 28 T cell receptor beta chains derived from one specimen sequenced in a study of response to subunit inactivated influenza vaccine. TCRdb passed the RT-PCR reads through MiXCR, listing each CDR3 protein once. In the table there are hundreds of thousands of distinct CDR3 sequences, around 14% of which are singletons. Specimen: PBMCs from blood, collected 11 to 12 days after vaccination. The receptors come from a man aged 50 to 59 who received an inactivated influenza vaccine.

This sequence joins TRBV13 and TRBJ2-3; a weak D match, TRBD2 (5 bases). CDR1 and CDR2 (germline): PRHDT, FYEKMQ (reference sequence). CDR3 length: 17 residues. V was pared by 5 bases and J by 0 bases, with 18 bases between. CDR3 amino acids: CASSPPAEWPSTDTQYF. As DNA, the CDR3 is TGTGCCAGCAGCCCCCCAGCGGAGTGGCCAAGCACAGATACGCAGTATTTT.

This clonotype was detected a few times. This chain connects TRBV11-2 to TRBJ2-3; tentatively, D is TRBD1 (5 bases). There are 15 residues in the CDR3. Between the trimmed V and J ends, which lost 5 bases and 1 base, there was a span of 13 bases. Germline CDR1 and CDR2: SGHAT and FQNNGV. DNA of the CDR3: TGTGCCAGCAGCACGGACACGGTGGGCACAGATACGCAGTATTTT. It specifies CASSTDTVGTDTQYF.

This clonotype was seen a few times. The chain recombines TRBV7-9 with TRBJ1-2; 8 bases agree with TRBD1. Per germline, CDR1 SEHNR and CDR2 FQNEAQ (reference sequence). This CDR3 region has 11 residues. The ends lost 8 bases at V and 7 bases at J; junction bases unmatched: 3. The CDR3 DNA sequence: TGTGCCAGCTTGACAGGGGTTGGCTACACCTTC. Translated: CASLTGVGYTF.

This clonotype appeared many times. This chain uses TRBV20-1 with TRBJ2-1; 8 bases match TRBD2. V trimming: 2 bases; J trimming: 5 bases; junction bases outside the gene matches: 5. This CDR3 spans 14 amino acids. Germline CDR1 and CDR2: DFQATT and SNEGSKA (reference sequence). CDR3 residues: CSARPGTSDNEQFF. CDR3 in DNA: TGCAGTGCTAGACCCGGGACTAGTGACAATGAGCAGTTCTTC.

This clonotype occurred many times. This chain connects TRBV12-3 or TRBV12-4 to TRBJ1-2, with a possible D match to TRBD1 (5 bases). CDR3 length equals 15 residues. Trimming shortened V by 6 bases and J by 0 bases, and 14 bases separated the two germline ends. CDR3 residues: CASRAGTATNYGYTF. In nucleotides, the CDR3 is TGTGCCAGCAGGGCCGGGACGGCTACTAACTATGGCTACACCTTC.

The chain has TRBV27 and TRBJ2-1, with D maybe TRBD2 (5 bases). The germline V gene has CDR1 MNHEY and CDR2 SMNVEV (reference sequence). Trimming left V 8 bases short and J 9 bases short, with 35 bases between. The CDR3 covers 19 residues. The CDR3 DNA sequence: TGTGCCAGCGCTGTATATATAAGGACCGGGCGGGTGGCCCTTGGTGAGCAGTTCTTC. Translated, it gives CASAVYIRTGRVALGEQFF.

The gene calls are TRBV7-8 and TRBJ1-1, with a tentative D call TRBD1 (5 bases). Germline-derived CDR1 and CDR2 are SGHVS and FQNEAQ. V dropped 3 bases and J dropped 4 bases, with 15 bases sitting between them. The CDR3 spans 15 residues. CDR3 bases: TGTGCCAGCAGCTTTCAGCCGGGGGAGACCACTGAAGCTTTCTTT. It is translated as CASSFQPGETTEAFF.

The J gene is TRBJ2-1, the V gene TRBV5-6; D might be TRBD1 or TRBD2, each matching 6 bases. V shed 2 bases and J shed 8 bases, with 20 bases lying between them. This CDR3 is 16 amino acids long. Germline CDR1 is SGHDT and CDR2 is YYEEEE. For the CDR3, the DNA is TGTGCCAGCAGCTTCTCTGGGGGGCCAAGTTCGGATGAGCAGTTCTTC. It translates to CASSFSGGPSSDEQFF.

The chain carries TRBV6-5 and TRBJ2-7, with a tentative D call TRBD1 (5 bases). The CDR3 consists of 11 residues. Per the germline V gene, CDR1 is MNHEY and CDR2 is SVGAGI. The V end lost 11 bases, the J end lost 6 bases, and 14 bases lay between the germline ends. The CDR3 protein is CACTQGGEQYF. CDR3 in DNA: TGTGCCTGCACCCAGGGTGGCGAGCAGTACTTC.

This clonotype was found once. Germline and junction disagree at one end, which may indicate a read error. The chain carries TRBV4-3 and TRBJ2-6; D call uncertain. The CDR3 extends over 14 amino acids. Germline assignment: CDR1 LGHNA and CDR2 YSLEER. The CDR3 sequence is CARSQVGGANVLTF. The CDR3 DNA follows: TGCGCCAGAAGCCAAGTAGGTGGGGCCAACGTCCTGACTTTC.

This clonotype has more than one count but fewer than ten. The V and J genes are TRBV29-1 and TRBJ1-1; D gene unclear. Germline lookup yields CDR1 SQVTM and CDR2 ANQGSEA. V dropped 7 bases and J dropped 1 base, with 13 bases sitting between them. This CDR3 contains 13 residues. Here the CDR3 reads CSAYPEGNTEAFF. CDR3 bases: TGCAGCGCTTATCCCGAAGGGAACACTGAAGCTTTCTTT.

V and J are TRBV19 and TRBJ2-3; D perhaps matches TRBD2 (8 bases). The CDR3 loop spans 16 amino acids. V lost 3 bases, J lost 5 bases, and 18 bases lay in between. The V gene's germline CDR1 is LNHDA and CDR2 SQIVND (reference sequence). DNA of the CDR3: TGTGCCAGTAGTATTTATAGCGGGACAGCGGGAGATACGCAGTATTTT. This translates into CASSIYSGTAGDTQYF.

V gene TRBV6-2 or TRBV6-3 combines with J gene TRBJ2-5, with 9 bases lining up with TRBD2. V shed 3 bases, J shed 0 bases, and the junction held 8 bases outside the gene matches. The CDR3 contains 17 residues. CDR1 is MNHEY, CDR2 SVGEGT, per germline. The CDR3 bases are TGTGCCAGCAGTTATGGGCGCCTAGCGGGAAACCAAGAGACCCAGTACTTC. Translating gives CASSYGRLAGNQETQYF.

The rearrangement links TRBV12-3 or TRBV12-4 to TRBJ2-5; D remains unclear. Trimming pared 4 bases from V and 4 bases from J, leaving 10 bases between. This CDR3 contains 13 residues. The DNA of the CDR3 is TGTGCCAGCAGTTCGTGGACCCCAGAGACCCAGTACTTC. It is translated as CASSSWTPETQYF.

The chain recombines TRBV7-2 with TRBJ2-5; tentative D call: TRBD2 (5 bases). V was shortened by 3 bases and J by 1 base, with 12 bases between the two germline ends. This CDR3 contains 15 residues. Germline CDR1 is SGHTA and CDR2 is FQGNSA. The CDR3 region is CASSFLDSAQETQYF. In nucleotides, the CDR3 is TGTGCCAGCAGCTTTCTGGACTCCGCCCAAGAGACCCAGTACTTC.

This clonotype is a singleton in its sample. The V call is TRBV28, the J call TRBJ2-5; TRBD1 matches at 7 bases. V was clipped by 5 bases and J by 5 bases; unmatched bases: 8. This CDR3 is 14 amino acids long. Germline V gene lookup returns CDR1 MDHEN and CDR2 SYDVKM. The DNA for the CDR3 is TGTGCCAGCAGTCCGGGACAGTCTGAGGAGACCCAGTACTTC. This encodes CASSPGQSEETQYF.

This chain joins TRBV7-9 and TRBJ2-1, with D unresolved. The CDR3 extends over 14 amino acids. The germline gives CDR1 SEHNR, CDR2 FQNEAQ (reference sequence). The V and J ends lost 1 base and 2 bases respectively, with 6 bases between them. The CDR3 here is CASSLGLAYNEQFF. The CDR3 DNA is TGTGCCAGCAGCTTAGGCCTGGCCTACAATGAGCAGTTCTTC.

The chain couples TRBV5-4 to TRBJ2-5; D is unclear. The CDR3 loop spans 12 amino acids. V dropped 3 bases and J dropped 2 bases, with 5 bases sitting between them. The germline V gene encodes CDR1 SGHNT and CDR2 YYREEE (reference sequence). CDR3 nucleotides: TGTGCCAGCAGCTGGAGTCAAGAGACCCAGTACTTC. Translated: CASSWSQETQYF.

This chain links TRBV2 with TRBJ1-5; D unclear. CDR1 and CDR2 (germline): SNHLY, FYNNEI. This CDR3 is 15 amino acids long. The ends were cut back, 3 bases at V and 4 bases at J, with 13 bases in the middle. The CDR3 region has the DNA TGTGCCAGCAGTGAGTCAGCAGAGCAAAATCAGCCCCAGCATTTT. It translates to CASSESAEQNQPQHF.

J is TRBJ1-5 and V is TRBV28; 8 nucleotides agree with TRBD1. Germline CDR1 is MDHEN and CDR2 is SYDVKM. There are 16 residues in the CDR3. The J segment lost 7 bases and the V segment lost 5 bases, leaving 13 bases of the junction unmatched. As DNA, the CDR3 is TGTGCCAGCAGTCGTATTCAGGGGGCGCGGTCCCAGCCCCAGCATTTT. It codes for CASSRIQGARSQPQHF.

This rearrangement joins TRBV25-1 to TRBJ2-3; TRBD2 matches at 8 bases. The germline gives CDR1 MGHDK, CDR2 SYGVNS. This CDR3 comprises 18 residues. V lost 3 bases to trimming and J lost 0 bases; unmatched junction nucleotides: 11. CDR3 in amino acids: CASSDPHRGGASTDTQYF. The CDR3 bases are TGTGCCAGCAGTGATCCGCACCGGGGGGGGGCTAGCACAGATACGCAGTATTTT.

V gene TRBV9 combines with J gene TRBJ2-2; TRBD2 matches at 9 bases. The V gene's germline CDR1 is SGDLS and CDR2 YYNGEE. Trimming cost V 2 bases and J 5 bases; bases outside gene matches: 4. The CDR3 runs 15 residues. CDR3 amino acids: CASSVGTSRTGELFF. CDR3 DNA sequence: TGTGCCAGCAGCGTTGGGACTAGCCGGACCGGGGAGCTGTTTTTT.

This clonotype has a handful of counts. The genes are TRBV29-1 and TRBJ2-7; TRBD2 matches at 8 bases. CDR3 length: 14 amino acids. With 6 bases clipped from V and 7 bases from J, the junction kept 14 bases outside the gene matches. In germline, CDR1 is SQVTM, CDR2 ANQGSEA. The CDR3 DNA sequence: TGCAGCGTGGGGACTAGTTACTTGATCGGGGAGCAGTACTTC. This gives the protein CSVGTSYLIGEQYF.

A few counts support this clonotype. The chain couples TRBV28 to TRBJ2-1; no clear D gene. Looked up from germline, CDR1 is MDHEN and CDR2 is SYDVKM. This CDR3 has 15 amino acids. The V gene lost 5 bases and the J gene lost 0 bases, with 11 bases spanning the gap. The CDR3 here is CASSPPPGSYNEQFF. CDR3 nucleotides: TGTGCCAGCAGTCCACCTCCGGGCTCCTACAATGAGCAGTTCTTC.

The sample holds a few counts of this clonotype. V and J are TRBV19 and TRBJ1-4; 9 nucleotides agree with TRBD1. There are 13 residues in the CDR3. V gave up 8 bases and J gave up 5 bases; unmatched junction bases: 3. In germline, CDR1 is LNHDA, CDR2 SQIVND (reference sequence). Here the CDR3 DNA reads TGTGCCAGTGCCGACAGGGGGAATGAAAAACTGTTTTTT. Its protein is CASADRGNEKLFF.

At least ten counts were recorded for this clonotype. The CDR3 DNA reads TGTGCCAGCAGAGACGACAGGGTGTACTATGGCTACACCTTC. Translation: CASRDDRVYYGYTF. This chain uses TRBV7-2 with TRBJ1-2, with TRBD1 matching 7 bases. Germline CDR1 reads SGHTA; CDR2 reads FQGNSA. There are 14 residues in the CDR3. V lost 6 bases and J lost 3; bases outside the gene matches: 7.

This clonotype was detected many times. This CDR3 reads CASSLGQLNTEAFF. CDR3 coding DNA: TGTGCCAGCAGCTTGGGACAACTGAACACTGAAGCTTTCTTT. The chain has TRBV12-3 or TRBV12-4 and TRBJ1-1; D is possibly TRBD1 (6 bases). The CDR3 runs 14 residues. Trimming removed 6 bases at V and 0 bases at J, with 11 bases between.

The chain uses TRBV7-2 and TRBJ2-7; 13 bases are a match to TRBD2. The ends lost 2 bases at V and 1 base at J; junction bases unmatched: 2. Germline-derived CDR1 and CDR2 are SGHTA and FQGNSA. The CDR3 is 16 amino acids. This chain's CDR3 is CASSLRTSGSSYEQYF. CDR3 DNA: TGTGCCAGCAGCTTAAGGACTAGCGGGAGTTCCTACGAGCAGTACTTC. The whole variable domain, remainder taken from reference TRBV7-2 and TRBJ2-7, is GAGVSQSPSNKVTEKGKDVELRCDPISGHTALYWYRQSLGQGLEFLIYFQGNSAPDKSGLPSDRFSAERTGGSVSTLTIQRTQQEDSAVYLCASSLRTSGSSYEQYFGPGTRLTVT.